These 21 T cell receptor beta chains came from one sample sequenced in a study of blood T cell repertoires in COVID-19 (dated by TCRdb to 2019 to 2021). Library preparation was by the immunoSEQ multiplex PCR assay. Held by TCRdb, this immuneACCESS table contains in-frame sequences only and omits some clones. Under half of the omission traces to an unresolved V gene where checked; the cause of the rest is unknown. This sample gives 100,000 or so clones in total; 75% to 90% of them show up just once. Around 4.5% of the sample lies in the top ten. The specimen sequenced was peripheral blood. The receptors here all came from a human donor in a cohort sampled during active COVID-19.

The rearrangement links TRBV7-2 to TRBJ1-1; D perhaps matches TRBD1 (5 bases). This CDR3 has 15 residues. Germline V CDR1 and CDR2: SGHTA, FQGNSA. The V and J ends lost 4 bases and 0 bases respectively, with 12 bases between them. CDR3 protein: CASSSAGRMNTEAFF. For the CDR3, the DNA is TGTGCCAGCAGCTCCGCGGGACGGATGAACACTGAAGCTTTCTTT.

The chain has TRBV28 and TRBJ2-1, with D maybe TRBD2 (7 bases). The CDR3 runs 16 residues. V was trimmed by 8 bases and J by 6 bases, leaving 23 bases between them. The germline V gene encodes CDR1 MDHEN and CDR2 SYDVKM. CDR3 nucleotides: TGTGCCAGCGTCGCCGCGGGGGCCCCATCGAGCAATGAGCAGTTCTTC. This encodes CASVAAGAPSSNEQFF.

The chain joins TRBV5-4 to TRBJ2-7; TRBD2 matches at 10 bases. Germline CDR1 and CDR2: SGHNT and YYREEE (reference sequence). Germline trimming cut 3 bases from V and 5 bases from J; bases unmatched to any gene: 11. This CDR3 has 16 amino acids. CDR3 region: CASSSKERGGLNEQYF. CDR3 DNA: TGTGCCAGCAGCTCTAAAGAGCGGGGGGGCCTCAACGAGCAGTACTTC.

This clone was seen just once. V usage is TRBV18 and J usage is TRBJ1-1; tentatively, D is TRBD1 (5 bases). This CDR3 comprises 17 residues. The germline V gene has CDR1 KGHSH and CDR2 LQKENI. With 0 bases removed from V and 4 bases from J, the gap between germline ends came to 18 bases. This chain's CDR3 is CASSPPISNTGITEAFF. CDR3 in DNA: TGTGCCAGCTCACCACCGATTTCTAACACAGGAATCACTGAAGCTTTCTTT.

This sequence joins TRBV11-1 and TRBJ1-3, with no clear D. The V and J ends lost 5 bases and 4 bases respectively, with 15 bases between them. Looked up from germline, CDR1 is SGHAT and CDR2 is FQDESV (reference sequence). There are 15 residues in the CDR3. The DNA for the CDR3 is TGTGCCAGCAGCCCCCCTTCAATGAGGGGAAACACCATATATTTT. This translates into CASSPPSMRGNTIYF.

V gene TRBV5-1 combines with J gene TRBJ2-1; TRBD2 matches at 13 bases. This CDR3 has 15 residues. V was clipped by 1 base and J by 10 bases; unmatched bases: 5. The V gene's germline CDR1 is SGHRS and CDR2 YFSETQ. CDR3 in amino acids: CASSLIGTSGEEQFF. The DNA of the CDR3 is TGCGCCAGCAGCTTGATAGGGACTAGCGGGGAGGAGCAGTTCTTC.

The chain carries TRBV6-6 and TRBJ1-2; a possible D gene is TRBD1 (5 bases). This CDR3 region has 15 residues. Trimming cost V 3 bases and J 2 bases, with 13 bases left between them. Germline lookup yields CDR1 MNHNY and CDR2 SVGAGI (reference sequence). The CDR3 bases are TGTGCCAGCAGTTATCTCTCTACAGGCAACTATGGCTACACCTTC. Translating it yields CASSYLSTGNYGYTF.

The chain links TRBV13 to TRBJ2-3; the match to TRBD2 covers 8 bases. Trimming at V came to 4 bases and at J to 3 bases, leaving 6 bases not matched to a gene. Germline loops: CDR1 PRHDT, CDR2 FYEKMQ (reference sequence). This CDR3 is 15 amino acids long. The CDR3 reads CASSWPGGGTDTQYF. As DNA, the CDR3 is TGTGCCAGCAGCTGGCCCGGGGGGGGGACAGATACGCAGTATTTT.

The genes are TRBV4-3 and TRBJ2-3, with D perhaps matching TRBD2 (6 bases). The V gene lost 4 bases and the J gene lost 4 bases, with 9 bases spanning the gap. The length of the CDR3 is 13 residues. Germline V gene sequence: CDR1 LGHNA, CDR2 YSLEER. The CDR3 is CASSPERADTQYF. CDR3 DNA: TGCGCCAGCAGCCCGGAGCGGGCAGATACGCAGTATTTT.

V and J are TRBV2 and TRBJ1-4; D possibly corresponds to TRBD1 (5 bases). V was cut by 6 bases and J by 4 bases, with 12 bases left in between. This CDR3 has 14 residues. Germline V gives CDR1 SNHLY, CDR2 FYNNEI. The CDR3 spells CASSHRSRNEKLFF. The CDR3 DNA sequence: TGTGCCAGCAGCCACAGGTCGCGTAATGAAAAACTGTTTTTT. The variable domain in full, completed from reference TRBV2 and TRBJ1-4, reads EPEVTQTPSHQVTQMGQEVILRCVPISNHLYFYWYRQILGQKVEFLVSFYNNEISEKSEIFDDQFSVERPDGSNFTLKIRSTKLEDSAMYFCASSHRSRNEKLFFGSGTQLSVL.

The gene calls are TRBV18 and TRBJ1-1, with D unclear. Germline CDR1 KGHSH, CDR2 LQKENI. The CDR3 runs 14 residues. Trimming stripped 1 base from V and 5 bases from J, with 11 bases between. The CDR3 DNA is TGTGCCAGCTCACCACAGGAGGGCAAAACTGAAGCTTTCTTT. It translates to CASSPQEGKTEAFF.

The chain couples TRBV6-2 or TRBV6-3 to TRBJ1-2; D gene uncertain. The germline V and J ends were trimmed by 4 bases and 4 bases, with 13 bases remaining between them. CDR3 size: 14 residues. Germline-derived CDR1 and CDR2 are MNHEY and SVGEGT. CDR3 DNA sequence: TGTGCCAGCAGTTTGCGGCGGATACCCTATGGCTACACCTTC. Translated: CASSLRRIPYGYTF.

The rearrangement uses TRBV28 and TRBJ2-5; D is perhaps TRBD2 (6 bases). CDR1 is MDHEN, CDR2 SYDVKM, per germline. CDR3 length equals 14 residues. V dropped 2 bases and J dropped 2 bases, with 9 bases sitting between them. CDR3 protein: CASSLGGKQETQYF. As DNA, the CDR3 is TGTGCCAGCAGTTTAGGGGGGAAGCAAGAGACCCAGTACTTC.

The chain combines TRBV30 with TRBJ1-2; no firm D call. The CDR3 has 13 residues. Deletions cut 1 base from V and 2 bases from J, with 8 bases between. Germline CDR1 is GTSNPN and CDR2 is SVGIG (reference sequence). The DNA for the CDR3 is TGTGCCTGGAGTGGGACTCTAAACTATGGCTACACCTTC. The encoded protein is CAWSGTLNYGYTF.

The chain carries TRBV4-3 and TRBJ2-1, with D possibly matching TRBD2 (5 bases). The CDR3 runs to 15 residues. Germline V gives CDR1 LGHNA, CDR2 YSLEER. Deletions cut 1 base from V and 6 bases from J, with 13 bases between. The CDR3 DNA is TGCGCCAGCAGCCAAGGCCCTAGCTCCGCCAATGAGCAGTTCTTC. Translated: CASSQGPSSANEQFF.

The J gene is TRBJ2-7, the V gene TRBV7-3, with 11 bases fitting TRBD2. The V segment lost 6 bases and the J segment 1 base; nucleotides outside the gene matches: 5. CDR3 size: 15 residues. CDR1 and CDR2 (germline): SGHTA, FQGTGA. The CDR3 nucleotides are TGTGCCAGCAGTCGGCTAGCGGGGGGATCCTACGAGCAGTACTTC. Its protein is CASSRLAGGSYEQYF.

Only a few counts were recorded for this clone. This rearrangement joins TRBV29-1 to TRBJ1-2; 10 bases are shared with TRBD1. This CDR3 has 15 residues. Germline lookup yields CDR1 SQVTM and CDR2 ANQGSEA. V gave up 6 bases and J gave up 2 bases; unmatched junction bases: 9. The CDR3 coding sequence is TGCAGCGTCCAATACCCGGGACAGGGGAACTATGGCTACACCTTC. It is translated as CSVQYPGQGNYGYTF.

The V gene is TRBV6-5, the J gene TRBJ2-7; 8 positions agree with TRBD2. J lost 0 bases, V lost 6 bases, and 7 bases had no gene match. Germline V CDR1 and CDR2: MNHEY, SVGAGI. The CDR3 loop spans 15 amino acids. DNA for the CDR3: TGTGCCAGCAGACCGTCCGGGGGGGGCTCCTACGAGCAGTACTTC. Translated: CASRPSGGGSYEQYF.

This chain joins TRBV7-9 and TRBJ1-4; 8 nucleotides match TRBD1. Trimming cost V 1 base and J 6 bases; bases outside gene matches: 4. Germline loops: CDR1 SEHNR, CDR2 FQNEAQ (reference sequence). The CDR3 totals 15 residues. The CDR3: CASSLGQGAYEKLFF. The CDR3 DNA sequence: TGTGCCAGCAGCTTAGGTCAGGGGGCCTATGAAAAACTGTTTTTT.

This chain links TRBV4-1 with TRBJ2-3; weak D call: TRBD2 (6 bases). There are 15 residues in the CDR3. The germline V gene has CDR1 MGHRA and CDR2 YSYEKL. V was trimmed by 0 bases and J by 6 bases, leaving 13 bases between them. This CDR3 is CASSQEDRAGDTQYF. The CDR3 DNA is TGCGCCAGCAGCCAAGAAGACCGGGCGGGGGATACGCAGTATTTT.

This chain links TRBV4-3 with TRBJ1-4; 8 bases are shared with TRBD1. The CDR3 consists of 16 residues. The V and J ends lost 4 bases and 5 bases, in that order; junction bases with no gene match: 9. Germline-derived CDR1 and CDR2 are LGHNA and YSLEER. This CDR3 is CASSPDRGLRNEKLFF. CDR3 nucleotides: TGCGCCAGCAGCCCCGACAGGGGCCTTCGGAATGAAAAACTGTTTTTT.